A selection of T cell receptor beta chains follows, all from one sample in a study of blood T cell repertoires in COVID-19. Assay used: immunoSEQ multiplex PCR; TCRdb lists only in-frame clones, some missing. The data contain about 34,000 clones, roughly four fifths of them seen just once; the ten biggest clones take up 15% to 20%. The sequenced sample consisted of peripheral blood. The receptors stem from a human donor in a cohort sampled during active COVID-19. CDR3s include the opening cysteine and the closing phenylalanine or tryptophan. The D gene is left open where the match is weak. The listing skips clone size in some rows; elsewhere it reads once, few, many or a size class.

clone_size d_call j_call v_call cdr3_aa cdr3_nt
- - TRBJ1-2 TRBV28 CASSRARGALYGYTF TGTGCCAGCAGTAGAGCCCGGGGGGCTCTTTATGGCTACACCTTC
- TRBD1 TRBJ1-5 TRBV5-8 CASSQGQGLKNSQPQHF TGTGCCAGCAGCCAGGGACAGGGCTTGAAAAATAGTCAGCCCCAGCATTTT
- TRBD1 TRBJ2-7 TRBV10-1 CASSPTGASYEQYF TGCGCCAGCAGTCCGACAGGGGCCTCCTACGAGCAGTACTTC
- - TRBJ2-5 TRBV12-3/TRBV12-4 CASSIRGETQYF TGTGCCAGCAGTATCAGGGGAGAGACCCAGTACTTC
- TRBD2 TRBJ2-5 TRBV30 CAWNRRERETQYF TGTGCCTGGAATAGGCGGGAGAGGGAGACCCAGTACTTC
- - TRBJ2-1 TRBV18 CASSPVNEQFF TGTGCCAGCTCACCAGTAAATGAGCAGTTCTTC
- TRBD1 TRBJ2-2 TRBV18 CASSRRDSNTGELFF TGTGCCAGCTCACGCCGGGACAGTAACACCGGGGAGCTGTTTTTT
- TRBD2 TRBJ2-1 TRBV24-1 CATSDVTSGIHNEQFF TGTGCCACCAGTGACGTTACTAGCGGGATTCACAATGAGCAGTTCTTC
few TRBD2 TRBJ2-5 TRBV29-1 CSVTRLARETQYF TGCAGCGTTACAAGACTAGCTAGAGAGACCCAGTACTTC
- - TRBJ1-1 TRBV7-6 CASSLNRVNTEAFF TGTGCCAGCAGCTTAAACAGGGTGAACACTGAAGCTTTCTTT
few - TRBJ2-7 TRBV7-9 CASSLEAYEQYF TGTGCCAGCAGTCTAGAAGCTTACGAGCAGTACTTC
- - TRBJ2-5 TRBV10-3 CAISESGTSQETQYF TGTGCCATCAGTGAGTCTGGGACTTCTCAAGAGACCCAGTACTTC
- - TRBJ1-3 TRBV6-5 CASSYGQTHAGNTIYF TGTGCCAGCAGTTACGGACAAACGCACGCTGGAAACACCATATATTTT
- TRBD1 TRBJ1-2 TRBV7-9 CASSSIDGTGLEGYTF TGTGCCAGCAGCTCGATCGACGGGACAGGGTTGGAAGGCTACACCTTC
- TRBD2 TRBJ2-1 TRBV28 CASSLGGSGRGRYEQFF TGTGCCAGCAGCCTGGGCGGTAGCGGGAGGGGCCGGTATGAGCAGTTCTTC
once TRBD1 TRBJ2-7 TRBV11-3 CASSRPGTGHSYEQYF TGTGCCAGCAGCCGTCCCGGGACAGGTCACTCCTACGAGCAGTACTTC
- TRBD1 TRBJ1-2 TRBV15 CATSAGQGLGYTF TGTGCCACCAGCGCCGGACAGGGACTCGGCTACACCTTC
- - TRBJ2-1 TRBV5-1 CASTTSRGNEQFF TGCGCCAGCACGACCTCCAGGGGCAATGAGCAGTTCTTC
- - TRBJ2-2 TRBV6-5 CASAYGVNTGELFF TGTGCCAGCGCTTACGGTGTGAACACCGGGGAGCTGTTTTTT
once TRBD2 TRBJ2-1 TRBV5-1 CASQLAGGSSYNEQFF TGCGCCAGCCAACTCGCCGGCGGGAGCTCCTACAATGAGCAGTTCTTC
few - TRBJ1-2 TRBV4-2 CASSQGFQGSNGYTF TGTGCCAGCAGCCAAGGATTCCAGGGTTCGAATGGCTACACCTTC
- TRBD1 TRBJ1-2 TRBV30 CAWNPEKGTAHYYGYTF TGTGCCTGGAACCCTGAAAAGGGGACAGCTCATTACTATGGCTACACCTTC
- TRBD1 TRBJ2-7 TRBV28 CASSTTRQGPSYEQYF TGTGCCAGCAGTACCACCCGACAGGGGCCCTCCTACGAGCAGTACTTC
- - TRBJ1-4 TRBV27 CASSLGGINNEKLFF TGTGCCAGCAGTTTAGGGGGGATTAATAATGAAAAACTGTTTTTT
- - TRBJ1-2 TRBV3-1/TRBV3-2 CASSLRTQGGYGYTF TGTGCCAGCAGCCTCCGGACCCAGGGTGGCTATGGCTACACCTTC
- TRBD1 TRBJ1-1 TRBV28 CASSAGQGSRHTEAFF TGTGCCAGCAGCGCGGGACAGGGGAGTCGACACACTGAAGCTTTCTTT